Listed below are T cell receptor beta chains from one sample, sequenced in a study of shared clonotypes between healthy human individuals. Profiling relied on immunoSEQ multiplex PCR, and the TCRdb table lists in-frame clones only, not all of them. The sample carries around 700,000 clones, about two thirds recorded once. Specimen: memory CD4+ T cells sorted from blood. The receptors stem from a woman aged 25 to 39 in good health. Both conserved end residues are part of each CDR3. Each record gives: clone size, V gene, D gene, J gene, CDR3 protein, CDR3 DNA. A D gene is named only where the DNA matches it firmly. The size field is filled for only some rows; it gives once, few, many or a size class.

size: many
V: TRBV7-8
D: -
J: TRBJ1-5
CDR3: CASSSWEGSNQPQHF
DNA: TGTGCCAGCAGCTCCTGGGAGGGTAGCAATCAGCCCCAGCATTTT

size: -
V: TRBV7-7
D: TRBD2
J: TRBJ2-5
CDR3: CASSQNGGGQETQYF
DNA: TGTGCCAGCAGCCAAAACGGGGGGGGACAAGAGACCCAGTACTTC

size: -
V: TRBV11-2
D: -
J: TRBJ1-5
CDR3: CASSAPGVGQPQHF
DNA: TGTGCCAGCAGCGCACCCGGGGTCGGGCAGCCCCAGCATTTT

size: -
V: TRBV5-1
D: -
J: TRBJ2-1
CDR3: CASSLSSSLYNEQFF
DNA: TGCGCCAGCAGCTTGTCGTCTAGTCTGTACAATGAGCAGTTCTTC

size: -
V: TRBV6-1
D: TRBD1
J: TRBJ1-2
CDR3: CASSDSPNLQGAIRGYTF
DNA: TGTGCCAGCAGTGATTCCCCGAACCTACAGGGGGCGATTCGGGGCTACACCTTC

size: -
V: TRBV4-1
D: -
J: TRBJ1-5
CDR3: CASRTNVGSNQPQHF
DNA: TGCGCCAGCAGGACGAACGTAGGGAGCAATCAGCCCCAGCATTTT

size: -
V: TRBV27
D: -
J: TRBJ1-1
CDR3: CASSFRRNTEAFF
DNA: TGTGCCAGCAGTTTCAGGAGGAACACTGAAGCTTTCTTT

size: -
V: TRBV5-1
D: TRBD2
J: TRBJ2-7
CDR3: CASSPETSGRSYEQYF
DNA: TGCGCCAGCAGCCCCGAGACTAGCGGGAGGTCCTACGAGCAGTACTTC

size: -
V: TRBV19
D: -
J: TRBJ2-7
CDR3: CASSSRDATYEQYF
DNA: TGTGCCAGTAGTTCCCGGGACGCCACCTACGAGCAGTACTTC

size: once
V: TRBV2
D: -
J: TRBJ1-1
CDR3: CASSSRETLNTEAFF
DNA: TGTGCCAGCAGTAGCAGGGAAACGCTGAACACTGAAGCTTTCTTT

size: -
V: TRBV7-2
D: -
J: TRBJ2-5
CDR3: CASSPGAIEQETQYF
DNA: TGTGCCAGCAGCCCAGGGGCAATAGAACAAGAGACCCAGTACTTC

size: -
V: TRBV7-9
D: TRBD2
J: TRBJ2-7
CDR3: CASSLGGSGSYEQYF
DNA: TGTGCCAGCAGCTTAGGGGGTAGCGGGAGCTACGAGCAGTACTTC

size: once
V: TRBV7-7
D: -
J: TRBJ1-4
CDR3: CASSVNQGGKLFF
DNA: TGTGCCAGCAGCGTCAACCAGGGCGGAAAACTGTTTTTT

size: -
V: TRBV5-1
D: -
J: TRBJ2-3
CDR3: CASSLRAGVTDTQYF
DNA: TGCGCCAGCAGCTTGAGGGCAGGGGTGACAGATACGCAGTATTTT

size: -
V: TRBV7-8
D: -
J: TRBJ2-1
CDR3: CASSLFGSGSSYNEQFF
DNA: TGTGCCAGCAGCTTATTTGGCTCAGGGAGCTCCTACAATGAGCAGTTCTTC

size: -
V: TRBV4-1
D: -
J: TRBJ1-5
CDR3: CASSQDPGNQPQHF
DNA: TGCGCCAGCAGCCAAGATCCCGGCAATCAGCCCCAGCATTTT

size: -
V: TRBV28
D: -
J: TRBJ2-4
CDR3: CASSLRGWNIQYF
DNA: TGTGCCAGCAGTTTAAGGGGCTGGAACATTCAGTACTTC

size: -
V: TRBV30
D: -
J: TRBJ2-3
CDR3: CAWGASTDTQYF
DNA: TGTGCCTGGGGGGCCAGCACAGATACGCAGTATTTT